This TCR beta chain is from a study of control samples from healthy donors and cancer patients. Clones were read by immunoSEQ multiplex PCR, and TCRdb kept only the in-frame ones, dropping some. The sample shows fewer than 90,000 clones, over 75% of them seen only once. J gave up 9 bases and V 3 bases, and 7 bases lay outside the gene matches. This CDR3 is built from 15 residues. From germline, CDR1 is SGHDN and CDR2 FVKESK. The source of this sequence is a man aged 50-59 years in good health. The sequenced sample was blood. The rearrangement links TRBV14 to TRBJ1-6; 8 bases are a match to TRBD1. CDR3 sequence: CASSQGQVGTSPLHF. CDR3 nucleotides: TGTGCCAGCAGCCAGGGACAGGTCGGGACTTCACCCCTCCACTTT. Drawing the rest from reference TRBV14 and TRBJ1-6, the complete variable domain is EAGVTQFPSHSVIEKGQTVTLRCDPISGHDNLYWYRRVMGKEIKFLLHFVKESKQDESGMPNNRFLAERTGGTYSTLKVQPAELEDSGVYFCASSQGQVGTSPLHFGNGTRLTVT.